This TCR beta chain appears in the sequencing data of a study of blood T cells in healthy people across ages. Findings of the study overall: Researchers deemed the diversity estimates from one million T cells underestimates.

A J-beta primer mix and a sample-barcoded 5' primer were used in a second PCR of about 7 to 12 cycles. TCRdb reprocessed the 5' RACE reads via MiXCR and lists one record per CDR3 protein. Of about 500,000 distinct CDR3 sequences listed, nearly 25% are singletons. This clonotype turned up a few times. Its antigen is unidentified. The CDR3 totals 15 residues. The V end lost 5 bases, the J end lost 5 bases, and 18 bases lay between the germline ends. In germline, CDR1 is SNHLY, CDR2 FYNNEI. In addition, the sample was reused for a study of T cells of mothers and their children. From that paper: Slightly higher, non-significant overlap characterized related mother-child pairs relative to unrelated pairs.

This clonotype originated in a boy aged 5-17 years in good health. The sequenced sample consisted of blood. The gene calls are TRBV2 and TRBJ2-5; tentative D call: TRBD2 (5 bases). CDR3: CASSWEQASGETQYF. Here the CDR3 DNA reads TGTGCCAGCAGTTGGGAGCAGGCATCGGGGGAGACCCAGTACTTC.